This TCR beta chain was documented in a study of blood T cell repertoires in COVID-19. Turning to the study itself: Acute and convalescent COVID-19 samples came from the United States, Italy and Spain. Sources were T cells, B-cell-depleted T cells, or PBMCs; the material itself was cDNA or gDNA.

In the study's own analysis: Estimation of nucleated cell counts was performed using reference gene primer amplification. TCRdb's copy holds only in-frame clones and misses some; the assay was immunoSEQ multiplex PCR. V, J and clone size are taken as reported in that table, and D and trimming were inferred from the DNA itself. The data hold 30,000 to 40,000 clones, with roughly 88% observed a single time. The length of the CDR3 is 15 residues. Germline CDR1 and CDR2: SGHAT and FQDESV (reference sequence). V was trimmed by 2 bases and J by 1 base, leaving 11 bases between them. Sequencing input: peripheral blood. This TCR was recovered from a human donor in a cohort sampled during active COVID-19. The V gene is TRBV11-1, the J gene TRBJ2-5; weak D call: TRBD1 (6 bases). The CDR3 loop is CASSLNRAPQETQYF. CDR3 sequence (DNA): TGTGCCAGCAGCTTAAACAGGGCCCCCCAAGAGACCCAGTACTTC. The complete variable domain, with remaining parts taken from reference TRBV11-1 and TRBJ2-5, reads EAEVAQSPRYKITEKSQAVAFWCDPISGHATLYWYRQILGQGPELLVQFQDESVVDDSQLPKDRFSAERLKGVDSTLKIQPAELGDSAMYLCASSLNRAPQETQYFGPGTRLLVL.